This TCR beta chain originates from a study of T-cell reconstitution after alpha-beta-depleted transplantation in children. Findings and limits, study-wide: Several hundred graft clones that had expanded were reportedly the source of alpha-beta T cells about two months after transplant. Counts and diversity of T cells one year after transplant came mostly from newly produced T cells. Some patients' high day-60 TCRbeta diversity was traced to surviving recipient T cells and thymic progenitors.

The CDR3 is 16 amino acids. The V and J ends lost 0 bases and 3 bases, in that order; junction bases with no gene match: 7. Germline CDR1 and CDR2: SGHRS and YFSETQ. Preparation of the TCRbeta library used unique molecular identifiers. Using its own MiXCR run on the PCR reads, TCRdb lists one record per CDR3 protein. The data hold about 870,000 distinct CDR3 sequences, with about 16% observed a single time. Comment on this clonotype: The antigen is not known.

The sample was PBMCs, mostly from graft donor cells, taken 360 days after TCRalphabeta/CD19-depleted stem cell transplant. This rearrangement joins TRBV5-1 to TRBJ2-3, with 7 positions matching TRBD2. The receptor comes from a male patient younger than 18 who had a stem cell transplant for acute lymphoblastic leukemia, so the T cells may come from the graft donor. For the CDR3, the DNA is TGCGCCAGCAGCTTGGGTGGGGGAGGGCCAACAGATACGCAGTATTTT. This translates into CASSLGGGGPTDTQYF.